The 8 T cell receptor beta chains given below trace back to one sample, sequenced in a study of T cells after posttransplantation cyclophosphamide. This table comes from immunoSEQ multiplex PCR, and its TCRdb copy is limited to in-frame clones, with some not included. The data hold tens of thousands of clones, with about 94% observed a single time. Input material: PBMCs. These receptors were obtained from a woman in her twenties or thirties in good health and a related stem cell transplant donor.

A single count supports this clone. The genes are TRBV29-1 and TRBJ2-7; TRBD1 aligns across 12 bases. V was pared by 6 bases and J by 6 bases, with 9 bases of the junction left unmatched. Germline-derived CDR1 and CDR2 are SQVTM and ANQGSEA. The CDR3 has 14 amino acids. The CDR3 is CSVTRDRGQVEQYF. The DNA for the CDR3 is TGCAGCGTCACAAGGGACAGGGGGCAGGTCGAGCAGTACTTC.

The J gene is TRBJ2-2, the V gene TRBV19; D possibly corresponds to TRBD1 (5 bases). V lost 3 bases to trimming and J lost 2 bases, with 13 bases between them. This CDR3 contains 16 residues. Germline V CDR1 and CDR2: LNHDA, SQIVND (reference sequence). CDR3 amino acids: CASSIRTPVNTGELFF. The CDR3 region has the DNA TGTGCCAGTAGTATTCGGACACCAGTTAACACCGGGGAGCTGTTTTTT. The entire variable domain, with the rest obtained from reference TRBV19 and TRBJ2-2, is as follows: DGGITQSPKYLFRKEGQNVTLSCEQNLNHDAMYWYRQDPGQGLRLIYYSQIVNDFQKGDIAEGYSVSREKKESFPLTVTSAQKNPTAFYLCASSIRTPVNTGELFFGEGSRLTVL.

CDR3 residues: CASSSGTSGVLGANVLTF. The CDR3 nucleotides read TGTGCCAGCAGCTCCGGGACTAGCGGGGTTTTGGGGGCCAACGTCCTGACTTTC. The chain couples TRBV5-4 to TRBJ2-6; 13 bases match TRBD2. Germline trimming cut 3 bases from V and 4 bases from J; bases unmatched to any gene: 7. The germline gives CDR1 SGHNT, CDR2 YYREEE (reference sequence). This CDR3 is 18 amino acids long.

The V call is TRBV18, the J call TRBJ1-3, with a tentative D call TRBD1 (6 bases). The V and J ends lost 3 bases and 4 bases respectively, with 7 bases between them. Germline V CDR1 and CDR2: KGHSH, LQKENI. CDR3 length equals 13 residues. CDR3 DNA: TGTGCCAGCTCACCCGGACAGGGAAACACCATATATTTT. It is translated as CASSPGQGNTIYF.

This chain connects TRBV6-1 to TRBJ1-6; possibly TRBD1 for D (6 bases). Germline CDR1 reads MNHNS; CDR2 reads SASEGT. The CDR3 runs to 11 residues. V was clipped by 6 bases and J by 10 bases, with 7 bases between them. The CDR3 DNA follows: TGTGCCAGCAGACAGGGCTCACCCCTCCACTTT. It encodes CASRQGSPLHF.

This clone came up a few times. The CDR3 protein is CASSEQGDNSPLHF. The CDR3, as DNA: TGTGCCAGCAGTGAACAGGGGGATAATTCACCCCTCCACTTT. The gene calls are TRBV6-4 and TRBJ1-6; 8 bases line up with TRBD1. Germline assignment: CDR1 MRHNA and CDR2 SNTAGT. J was trimmed by 5 bases and V by 3 bases; bases with no gene match: 0. The CDR3 is 14 amino acids.

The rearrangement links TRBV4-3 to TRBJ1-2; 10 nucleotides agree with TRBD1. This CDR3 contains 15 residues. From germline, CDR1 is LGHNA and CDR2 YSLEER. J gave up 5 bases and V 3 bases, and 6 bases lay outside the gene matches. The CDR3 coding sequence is TGCGCCAGCAGCCAGGGGGGACAGGGGACTTATGGCTACACCTTC. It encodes CASSQGGQGTYGYTF.

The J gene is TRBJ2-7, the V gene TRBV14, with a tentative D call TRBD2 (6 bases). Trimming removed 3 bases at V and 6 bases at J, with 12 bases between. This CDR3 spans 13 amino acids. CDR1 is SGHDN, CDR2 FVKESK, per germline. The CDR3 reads CASSHLQGGEQYF. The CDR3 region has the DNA TGTGCCAGCAGCCATCTTCAGGGAGGCGAGCAGTACTTC.